The 28 T cell receptor beta chains in this list originate from one sample, sequenced in a study of T-cell reconstitution after alpha-beta-depleted transplantation in children (dated by TCRdb to 2016 to 2018). Taken with the paper, the label for treatment or condition translates to: allogeneic hematopoietic cell transplantation with graft depleted of TCRalphabeta T cells and CD19 B cells. Library preparation employed PCR. The reads were generated on an Illumina HiSeq 2500. TCR library preparation used molecular barcoding, with unique molecular identifiers applied to normalize quantification of the TCRbeta repertoire. TCRdb applied fastp at Q25 and MiXCR to the public reads, then kept only in-frame beta chains. Merged by CDR3 protein, the rows form single entries marked with the most common genes and DNA. The sample records approximately 500,000 distinct CDR3 sequences, under 12% of which are singletons. The top ten clones comprise 2% to 2.5% of the sample.

Sequenced material: PBMCs, taken before TCRalphabeta/CD19-depleted stem cell transplant. These receptor sequences come from a child aged 2-9 years with inherited bone marrow failure, due to receive a stem cell transplant.

This clonotype was picked up a small number of times. This sequence joins TRBV4-3 and TRBJ2-7, with TRBD2 as a possible D gene (6 bases). The germline gives CDR1 LGHNA, CDR2 YSLEER. Trimming took off 1 base at V and 2 bases at J, with 15 bases between the two ends. The CDR3 is 16 amino acids. The CDR3 nucleotides read TGCGCCAGCAGCCAAGTCGTGTTAGCGGTCCCCTACGAGCAGTACTTC. It yields the protein CASSQVVLAVPYEQYF.

The chain links TRBV29-1 to TRBJ2-1; D is uncertain. Trimming removed 2 bases at V and 1 base at J, with 9 bases between. The length of the CDR3 is 14 residues. Per germline, CDR1 SQVTM and CDR2 ANQGSEA. The CDR3 loop reads CSVERRLSYNEQFF. The CDR3 DNA follows: TGCAGCGTTGAAAGGCGACTGTCCTACAATGAGCAGTTCTTC.

This clonotype was seen at least ten times. V usage is TRBV12-3 or TRBV12-4 and J usage is TRBJ2-1; no reliable D call. Trimming removed 3 bases from V and 7 bases from J, with 7 bases in between. The CDR3 is 12 amino acids. This chain's CDR3 is CASSFGRNEQFF. The CDR3 DNA reads TGTGCCAGCAGTTTTGGGCGAAATGAGCAGTTCTTC.

This clonotype was picked up many times. The V gene is TRBV29-1, the J gene TRBJ2-2; D gene uncertain. Germline loops: CDR1 SQVTM, CDR2 ANQGSEA. Trimming removed 6 bases at V and 6 bases at J, with 11 bases between. The CDR3 length is 12 residues. CDR3 amino acids: CSVPSASGELFF. For the CDR3, the DNA is TGCAGCGTCCCTAGTGCTTCCGGGGAGCTGTTTTTT.

The chain links TRBV13 to TRBJ1-3; TRBD1 agrees at 9 bases. CDR1 is PRHDT, CDR2 FYEKMQ, per germline (reference sequence). With 4 bases clipped from V and 8 bases from J, the junction kept 6 bases outside the gene matches. The CDR3 sequence is 14 residues long. CDR3 DNA: TGTGCCAGCAGCTCTGGGACAGGGTGGGACACCATATATTTT. This codes for CASSSGTGWDTIYF.

The sample holds many counts of this clonotype. V is TRBV30 and J is TRBJ2-7; 9 bases agree with TRBD2. V gave up 1 base and J gave up 4 bases; unmatched junction bases: 8. The CDR3 covers 15 residues. The germline CDR1 and CDR2 sequences are GTSNPN and SVGIG (reference sequence). The CDR3 sequence is CAWSGDSGSLYEQYF. In nucleotides, the CDR3 is TGTGCCTGGAGTGGGGATAGCGGGAGTCTTTACGAGCAGTACTTC.

This clonotype was counted ten times or more. The rearrangement joins TRBV27 to TRBJ2-6, with 11 bases matching TRBD2. The CDR3 runs to 19 residues. Trimming at V came to 3 bases and at J to 2 bases, leaving 9 bases not matched to a gene. Germline-derived CDR1 and CDR2 are MNHEY and SMNVEV (reference sequence). CDR3 amino acids: CASSFRSTSGTAGANVLTF. The DNA of the CDR3 is TGTGCCAGCAGTTTTCGCTCGACTAGCGGGACAGCTGGGGCCAACGTCCTGACTTTC.

This rearrangement joins TRBV20-1 to TRBJ2-3; D uncertain. Looked up from germline, CDR1 is DFQATT and CDR2 is SNEGSKA (reference sequence). The CDR3 is made up of 14 amino acids. V lost 6 bases, J lost 1 base, and 14 bases lay in between. The CDR3 nucleotides read TGCAGTGCCCCGTCTCGCACGGGCACAGATACGCAGTATTTT. It specifies CSAPSRTGTDTQYF.

Ten or more counts support this clonotype. The chain joins TRBV5-4 to TRBJ2-7; TRBD2 aligns across 7 bases. The V gene end was trimmed by 6 bases and the J gene end by 2 bases; junction bases not matched to a gene: 8. Germline V lookup: CDR1 SGHNT, CDR2 YYREEE (reference sequence). The CDR3 loop spans 14 amino acids. In DNA, the CDR3 is TGTGCCAGCAAGCGCGATAGCGGGCCCTACGAGCAGTACTTC. Translation gives CASKRDSGPYEQYF.

This clonotype was observed a few times. The rearrangement uses TRBV7-2 and TRBJ2-1; tentatively, D is TRBD2 (6 bases). The CDR3 contains 14 residues. V shed 1 base and J shed 9 bases, with 13 bases lying between them. The germline gives CDR1 SGHTA, CDR2 FQGNSA. The CDR3 loop reads CASSLGLGAGEQFF. Here the CDR3 DNA reads TGTGCCAGCAGCTTAGGACTAGGGGCGGGTGAGCAGTTCTTC.

In its sample, this clonotype was seen many times. The chain joins TRBV7-2 to TRBJ2-7; TRBD2 matches 8 bases. Germline lookup yields CDR1 SGHTA and CDR2 FQGNSA. The J segment lost 3 bases and the V segment lost 2 bases, leaving 3 bases of the junction unmatched. The CDR3 sequence is 14 residues long. The CDR3: CASSLWGLVYEQYF. The CDR3 nucleotides read TGTGCCAGCAGCTTATGGGGACTAGTCTACGAGCAGTACTTC.

This clonotype was counted ten times or more. The chain has TRBV5-1 and TRBJ2-1, with D perhaps matching TRBD2 (6 bases). Between the trimmed V and J ends, which lost 7 bases and 9 bases, there was a span of 17 bases. CDR1 and CDR2 (germline): SGHRS, YFSETQ. There are 13 residues in the CDR3. The CDR3 DNA sequence: TGCGCCAGCGCCCAGTTCGGGAGAACTGAGCAGTTCTTC. Translating it yields CASAQFGRTEQFF.

This clonotype was recorded a few times. The chain combines TRBV19 with TRBJ1-2, with 8 bases fitting TRBD1. J gave up 4 bases and V 3 bases, and 10 bases lay outside the gene matches. In germline, CDR1 is LNHDA, CDR2 SQIVND (reference sequence). This CDR3 has 16 residues. CDR3 nucleotides: TGTGCCAGTAGTATTTTCAAGACAGGGGCCCTCTATGGCTACACCTTC. Protein product: CASSIFKTGALYGYTF.

This clonotype was counted at least ten times. The V call is TRBV12-3 or TRBV12-4, the J call TRBJ2-7; maybe TRBD1 (5 bases). This CDR3 has 13 residues. Deletions cut 2 bases from V and 3 bases from J, with 8 bases between. CDR3 nucleotides: TGTGCCAGCAGTTTAAATAGGGGCTACGAGCAGTACTTC. This gives the protein CASSLNRGYEQYF.

There are many counts of this clonotype. The genes are TRBV29-1 and TRBJ2-3; D possibly corresponds to TRBD2 (7 bases). The germline V gene encodes CDR1 SQVTM and CDR2 ANQGSEA. V lost 5 bases to trimming and J lost 3 bases, with 18 bases between them. The CDR3 covers 15 residues. For the CDR3, the DNA is TGCAGCGTTACGGGCGGGGGCAGGAGGACAGATACGCAGTATTTT. Amino acid sequence: CSVTGGGRRTDTQYF.

This clonotype was recorded at least ten times. This chain connects TRBV4-3 to TRBJ2-7; D is perhaps TRBD1 (6 bases). CDR1 and CDR2 from the germline V gene are LGHNA and YSLEER. Trimming took off 0 bases at V and 3 bases at J, with 12 bases between the two ends. This CDR3 is built from 15 residues. CDR3 DNA: TGCGCCAGCAGCCAAGATCTGGGGGCGGGCTACGAGCAGTACTTC. Its protein is CASSQDLGAGYEQYF.

The sample holds a few counts of this clonotype. The genes are TRBV6-1 and TRBJ1-4, with 8 bases aligning to TRBD1. CDR1 is MNHNS, CDR2 SASEGT, per germline. The CDR3 has 14 residues. V shed 6 bases, J shed 5 bases, and the junction held 5 bases outside the gene matches. Here the CDR3 reads CASSLTGANEKLFF. DNA of the CDR3: TGTGCCAGCAGCTTGACAGGGGCCAATGAAAAACTGTTTTTT.

This chain connects TRBV5-6 to TRBJ2-5, with D tentatively TRBD2 (6 bases). The ends were cut back, 3 bases at V and 7 bases at J, with 19 bases in the middle. The V gene's germline CDR1 is SGHDT and CDR2 YYEEEE. The CDR3 is 15 amino acids. CDR3 sequence: CASSSTTRSRWTQYF. The CDR3 DNA is TGTGCCAGCAGCTCAACGACTAGATCTAGATGGACCCAGTACTTC.

At least ten counts were recorded for this clonotype. The rearrangement joins TRBV11-2 to TRBJ2-1; 7 nucleotides line up with TRBD1. The CDR3 contains 18 residues. Germline values: CDR1 SGHAT, CDR2 FQNNGV. The J segment lost 6 bases and the V segment lost 6 bases, leaving 20 bases of the junction unmatched. In DNA, the CDR3 is TGTGCCAGCAGTGATTTAGGGGCAGGGGGACCACAGGGCAATGAGCAGTTCTTC. The encoded protein is CASSDLGAGGPQGNEQFF.

This clonotype was detected many times. This chain uses TRBV7-2 with TRBJ2-1, with 7 bases fitting TRBD1. The V gene's germline CDR1 is SGHTA and CDR2 FQGNSA. The CDR3 spans 14 residues. Trimming took 5 bases from V and 5 from J; bases not matched to a gene: 6. CDR3 in amino acids: CASSNNDRDNEQFF. The DNA for the CDR3 is TGTGCCAGCAGCAACAATGACAGGGACAATGAGCAGTTCTTC.

There are many counts of this clonotype. The chain joins TRBV7-2 to TRBJ1-1; no clear D gene. The germline CDR1 and CDR2 sequences are SGHTA and FQGNSA. This CDR3 contains 14 residues. V lost 1 base and J 5 bases, leaving 11 bases between the germline ends. The CDR3 DNA is TGTGCCAGCAGCTTAGATGTAGGGTTAACTGAAGCTTTCTTT. This sequence encodes CASSLDVGLTEAFF.

This clonotype came up many times. The chain links TRBV10-3 to TRBJ2-1, with TRBD2 identical over 10 bases. The length of the CDR3 is 16 residues. With V trimmed by 4 bases and J by 6 bases, 9 bases remained unmatched. The germline V gene encodes CDR1 ENHRY and CDR2 SYGVKD. This CDR3 is CAISVASGSVGNEQFF. CDR3 sequence (DNA): TGTGCCATCAGTGTCGCTAGCGGGAGCGTAGGCAATGAGCAGTTCTTC.

V usage is TRBV20-1 and J usage is TRBJ2-1; TRBD2 agrees at 8 bases. The CDR3 has 18 residues. With V trimmed by 1 base and J by 3 bases, 14 bases remained unmatched. From germline, CDR1 is DFQATT and CDR2 SNEGSKA (reference sequence). The CDR3 region is CSARAVWAAGVGYNEQFF. The CDR3, as DNA: TGCAGTGCTAGAGCGGTATGGGCAGCGGGAGTGGGCTACAATGAGCAGTTCTTC.

For this clonotype: It may be a read error: a sequence one base away is much more abundant. The V and J genes are TRBV7-9 and TRBJ2-5; D possibly corresponds to TRBD1 (5 bases). From germline, CDR1 is SEHNR and CDR2 FQNEAQ (reference sequence). The CDR3 totals 14 residues. The CDR3 here is CANSLWGRKETQYF. Here the CDR3 DNA reads TGTGCCAACAGCCTTTGGGGCAGAAAAGAGACCCAGTACTTC.

V usage is TRBV20-1 and J usage is TRBJ1-2; TRBD1 might be the D (6 bases). Germline V gives CDR1 DFQATT, CDR2 SNEGSKA (reference sequence). There are 14 residues in the CDR3. V lost 3 bases, J lost 4 bases, and 15 bases lay in between. The CDR3 sequence: CSARGEGEGYGYTF. The CDR3 DNA is TGCAGTGCTAGGGGGGAGGGGGAAGGCTATGGCTACACCTTC.

This clonotype was detected only a few times. CDR3 in amino acids: CSVEGPSGKETQYF. As DNA, the CDR3 is TGCAGCGTTGAAGGGCCTAGCGGAAAAGAGACCCAGTACTTC. The genes are TRBV29-1 and TRBJ2-5, with 7 positions matching TRBD2. In germline, CDR1 is SQVTM, CDR2 ANQGSEA. Losses at the gene ends were 1 base for V and 3 bases for J; bases not matched to a gene: 5. The CDR3 consists of 14 residues.

This clonotype came up many times. The chain employs TRBV12-3 or TRBV12-4 and TRBJ1-1; 7 bases match TRBD1. This CDR3 comprises 16 residues. V dropped 7 bases and J dropped 1; count of bases not matched to a gene: 12. The CDR3 is CASTAVEGAWNTEAFF. DNA of the CDR3: TGTGCCAGCACCGCCGTGGAGGGGGCGTGGAACACTGAAGCTTTCTTT.

This clonotype showed up many times. No conserved phenylalanine or tryptophan is present at the end of the CDR3, so a read error is the likely explanation. CDR3 loop: CASSWGGRGGDGYTS. CDR3 coding DNA: TGTGCCAGCAGTTGGGGGGGGCGTGGGGGAGATGGCTACACCTCC. The rearrangement links TRBV12-3 or TRBV12-4 to TRBJ1-2; possible D gene TRBD1, 6 bases. The germline V and J ends were trimmed by 4 bases and 6 bases, with 18 bases remaining between them. The CDR3 runs to 15 residues.